This record looks at one T cell receptor beta chain sequence and its context. Per the study methods: Reference gene primer amplification gave estimated nucleated cell counts. Sequencing was performed with immunoSEQ multiplex PCR; in TCRdb, only in-frame clones are kept and a portion is missing. From that table come the V and J calls and clone size; the DNA was used to work out D and trimming. The sample includes about 130,000 clones, around 88% of them seen just once. This entry is derived from a study of blood T cell repertoires in COVID-19. Study-wide background: Spain, Italy and the United States supplied samples that represented acute and convalescent COVID-19. PBMCs, B-cell-depleted T cells, or T cells provided the cDNA or gDNA that made up the material.

This CDR3 has 13 residues. Trimming removed 9 bases from V and 5 bases from J, with 14 bases in between. CDR1 is KGHDR, CDR2 SFDVKD, per germline. The V and J genes are TRBV24-1 and TRBJ2-3; D is perhaps TRBD2 (7 bases). Sequencing was done on a sample of peripheral blood. The receptor's source is a woman aged 45-65 years who had recovered from COVID-19. CDR3 nucleotides: TGTGCCACCCAGGGGAGGGCCATAGATACGCAGTATTTT. Residues: CATQGRAIDTQYF.